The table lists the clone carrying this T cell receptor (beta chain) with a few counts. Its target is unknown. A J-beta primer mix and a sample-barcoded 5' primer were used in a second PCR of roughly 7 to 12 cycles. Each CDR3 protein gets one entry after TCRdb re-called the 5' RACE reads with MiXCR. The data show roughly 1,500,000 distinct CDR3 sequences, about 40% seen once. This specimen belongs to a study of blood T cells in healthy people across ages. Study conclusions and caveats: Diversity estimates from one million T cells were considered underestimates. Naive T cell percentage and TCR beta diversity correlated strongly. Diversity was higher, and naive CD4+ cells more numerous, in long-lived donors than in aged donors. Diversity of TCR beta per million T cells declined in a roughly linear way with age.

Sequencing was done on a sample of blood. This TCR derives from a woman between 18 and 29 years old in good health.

The chain's CDR3 is CASRPGQTSYEQYF. The CDR3 region has the DNA TGTGCCAGCAGACCGGGACAGACCTCCTACGAGCAGTACTTC. The rearrangement joins TRBV27 to TRBJ2-7; 7 nucleotides line up with TRBD1. Losses at the gene ends were 6 bases for V and 0 bases for J; bases not matched to a gene: 5. The CDR3 runs to 14 residues. CDR1 is MNHEY, CDR2 SMNVEV, per germline (reference sequence).